The TCR beta chain under discussion was sequenced for a study of regulatory T cells in long-lasting Graves disease (dated by TCRdb to 2020 to 2023). Regarding the complete study: Antithyroid drugs had been taken for less than 3 months by newly diagnosed Graves' disease patients. Persistent Graves' disease patients were compared with newly diagnosed Graves' disease patients by peripheral blood TCR sequencing and RNA sequencing. The study was registered as a clinical trial and conducted in China. A total of about 35 samples underwent TCR sequencing, from about 13 patients with persistent Graves' disease and 20 or so patients with newly diagnosed Graves' disease. What the authors observed across the whole study: Peripheral blood alone was examined, since thyroid tissue, which constituted the primary lesion, could not be accessed. Patients with persistent disease shared more public clonotypes (fewer than 3,000) than newly diagnosed patients did (approximately 990). Sequencing and analysis were restricted to the TCR beta chain. As a limitation, the authors acknowledged that the small sample size may reduce accuracy. TRBV28, TRBJ1-2 and TRBJ2-5 were preferentially used in persistent disease, while TRBV20-1 and TRBJ2-1 were favored in newly diagnosed disease. Persistent Graves' disease patients showed lower TCR Shannon entropy and fewer highly expanded clones than newly diagnosed patients, suggesting clonal expansion.

From the germline V gene, CDR1 is SGHDN and CDR2 is FVKESK. The CDR3 numbers 14 residues from cysteine through phenylalanine. CDR3 DNA only is kept here, 42 bases in frame from base 1. Trimming takes 1 base off V and 13 bases off J; junction bases not matched to a gene: 6. Only a few counts were recorded for this clonotype. Its antigen is still unknown. Per-base quality was not reported, and no clone a single base away is much larger than it. Libraries were prepared through multiplex PCR. These reads were obtained on an Illumina HiSeq 4000. To build TCR beta libraries, CDR3 regions were amplified by Arm-PCR using iRepertoire HTBI primers. PCR products were gel purified before sequencing. The authors' analysis ran thus. Across samples, 60 to 75 TRBV and 13 to 15 TRBJ segments were identified and used for gene usage analysis of CDR3 amino acid clonotypes. COPE and FqMerger were used to merge the filtered high-quality paired reads into contigs. Contigs were aligned with BLAST to IMGT TRBV, TRBD and TRBJ reference genes, and CDR3 was defined per IMGT. Any clonotype with a frequency above 0.1% was counted as a highly expanded clone. Shannon entropy was used to measure repertoire diversity, and the Gini coefficient was used to measure V-J evenness. Public clonotypes were defined as clonotypes shared by more than one individual. The public reads were reanalyzed by TCRdb: fastp trimming at Q25, MiXCR alignment, in-frame beta chains only. Rows merge per CDR3 protein into single entries with the most common DNA and genes. The V and J calls and clone size are TCRdb's, not the authors'. This sample holds hundreds of thousands of distinct CDR3 sequences; about 16% were observed only once. The ten top clones hold approximately 12% of the sample.

The sample's time point label, in plain terms: newly diagnosed GD, antithyroid drugs for less than 3 months. RNA was extracted from PBMCs in TRIzol for both TCR sequencing and RNA sequencing. The diagnosis of Graves' disease followed American Thyroid Association guidelines. Recruitment of patients was carried out at an endocrinology department in Xi'an, China. Each patient gave 9 to 10 milliliters of peripheral blood, collected in an EDTA anticoagulant tube. Ficoll Paque Plus density gradient separation was used to isolate PBMCs, and no further T cell sorting was performed. An Agilent 2100 Bioanalyzer and agarose gel were used to assess RNA quality, and a NanoDrop 2000 was used to measure RNA concentration. This sample also appeared in a second study, on T cells in Graves' hyperthyroidism and ophthalmopathy. As the second publication notes: Stable Graves' hyperthyroidism was defined as no progression to ophthalmopathy during 18 months of follow-up. Hyperthyroidism patients were aged 18 to 65 years and newly diagnosed, with disease duration of less than 2 months. The study excluded patients with uncontrolled infections, other autoimmune diseases, pregnancy or lactation. Diagnoses relied on clinical symptoms, serum thyroxine and TRAb, thyroid ultrasound and orbital computed tomography. A first-round RT-PCR of the TCR CDR3 used the HTBI primer set with the Qiagen OneStep RT-PCR kit. Most expanded thyroid clonotypes (frequency above 0.001) were also detected in blood, a finding suggesting that blood repertoires may reflect thyroid immune responses. A model built on a 13 V-J signature distinguished ophthalmopathy from stable hyperthyroidism, reaching about 89% sensitivity and about 81% specificity in cross-validation and 80%/75% in testing. In validation, progression to ophthalmopathy was predicted by the model with roughly 71% sensitivity and 72% to 80% specificity, a median of approximately 6.5 months before onset. A discovery cohort of about a hundred patients, approximately 45 with Graves' ophthalmopathy and roughly 59 with stable Graves' hyperthyroidism, was used to find distinguishing TCR V-J signatures. An independent validation cohort of some 18 hyperthyroidism patients and 15 or so patients who later progressed to ophthalmopathy tested prospective prediction of ophthalmopathy. The 75 to 100 discovery patients were divided at random into training and test sets in a 7:3 ratio. The study also compared thyroid tissue and blood T-cell repertoires from 6 or 7 Graves' hyperthyroidism patients. Following sampling, methimazole starting at 30 mg daily was given to hyperthyroidism patients, and high-dose intravenous methylprednisolone was given to ophthalmopathy patients. A second multiplex PCR round built the libraries, followed by size selection and purification. The libraries were sequenced on an Illumina HiSeq2000 using paired-end 100 bp reads. Raw data were processed with SOAPnuke, discarding reads with adapters, uncalled bases, mean Phred below 15, or no exact constant-primer or identifier match. High-quality paired reads were merged using COPE v1.2.5, and each unique nucleotide sequence was defined as a clonotype. MiTCR v1.1 was used to align the clonotypes against IMGT TRBV, TRBD and TRBJ reference segments. Only V-J combinations with frequency above 0.0001, covering 99% to 99.2% of repertoires, were analysed. The TCS score was defined as the ratio of F50 (clonal expansion) to E x V (chaos), calculated using BLOSUM62-based TCRdist between CDR3 peptides within each V-J. Welch's t-statistics and random forest reduced just over 500 V-J features to 10 to 15, which were used in a naive Bayes classifier (R e1071). No statistical method was used to fix the sample size in advance, and group allocation was not hidden from the investigators. According to the paper, TCR Vbeta CDR3 sequencing was carried out on approximately 140 peripheral blood samples, which came from under 50 ophthalmopathy, 75 or so hyperthyroidism and approximately 17 progressor patients.

This TCR came from a man in his late teens or twenties with Graves disease. Donor details come from another sample of the same person, matched by shared clones. The V and J segments used are TRBV14 and TRBJ2-1; TRBD2 agrees with 11 junctional bases. Sample: peripheral blood mononuclear cells (PBMCs), taken at new diagnosis, from a patient treated with antithyroid drugs. CDR3 reads: CASSQGVAGGPQFF. The DNA sequence is TGTGCCAGCAGCCAAGGAGTAGCGGGAGGGCCCCAGTTCTTC. When the CDR3 is completed using the reference TRBV14 and TRBJ2-1 genes on either side, the full variable domain is EAGVTQFPSHSVIEKGQTVTLRCDPISGHDNLYWYRRVMGKEIKFLLHFVKESKQDESGMPNNRFLAERTGGTYSTLKVQPAELEDSGVYFCASSQGVAGGPQFFGPGTRLTVL.